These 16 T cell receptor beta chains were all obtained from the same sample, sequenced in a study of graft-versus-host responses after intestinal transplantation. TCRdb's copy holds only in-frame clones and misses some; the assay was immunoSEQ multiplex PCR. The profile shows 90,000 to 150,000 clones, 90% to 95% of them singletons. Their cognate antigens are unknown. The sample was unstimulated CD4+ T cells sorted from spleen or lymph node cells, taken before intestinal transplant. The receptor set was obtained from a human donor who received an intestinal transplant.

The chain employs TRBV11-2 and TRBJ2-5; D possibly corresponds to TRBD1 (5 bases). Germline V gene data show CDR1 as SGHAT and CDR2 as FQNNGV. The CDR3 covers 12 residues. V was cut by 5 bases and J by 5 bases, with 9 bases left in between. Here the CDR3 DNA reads TGTGCCAGCAGCGTAGCAGGGGAGACCCAGTACTTC. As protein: CASSVAGETQYF.

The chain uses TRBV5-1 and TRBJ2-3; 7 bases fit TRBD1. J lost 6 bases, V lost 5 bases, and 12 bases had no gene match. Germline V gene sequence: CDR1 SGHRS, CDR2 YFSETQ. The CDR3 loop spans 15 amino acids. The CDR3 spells CASRRTGQNLDTQYF. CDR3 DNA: TGCGCCAGCAGAAGGACGGGACAGAATTTGGATACGCAGTATTTT. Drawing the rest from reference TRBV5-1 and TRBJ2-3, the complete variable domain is KAGVTQTPRYLIKTRGQQVTLSCSPISGHRSVSWYQQTPGQGLQFLFEYFSETQRNKGNFPGRFSGRQFSNSRSEMNVSTLELGDSALYLCASRRTGQNLDTQYFGPGTRLTVL.

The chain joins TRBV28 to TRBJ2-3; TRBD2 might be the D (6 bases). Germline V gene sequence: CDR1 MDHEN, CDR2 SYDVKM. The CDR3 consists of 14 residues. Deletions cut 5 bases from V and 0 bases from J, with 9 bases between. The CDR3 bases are TGTGCCAGCAGTAGCAGCGGGAGCACAGATACGCAGTATTTT. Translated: CASSSSGSTDTQYF.

CDR3 DNA sequence: TGTGCCATCAGTGAGTCCGGTGGGGCCAACGTCCTGACTTTC. Translation: CAISESGGANVLTF. The rearrangement uses TRBV10-3 and TRBJ2-6; D gene uncertain. This CDR3 contains 14 residues. Looked up from germline, CDR1 is ENHRY and CDR2 is SYGVKD. V gave up 0 bases and J gave up 3 bases, with 3 bases separating them.

CDR3 region: CASSQVRPGQDILYGYTF. In nucleotides, the CDR3 is TGCGCCAGCAGCCAAGTTAGACCCGGACAGGACATCCTCTATGGCTACACCTTC. The chain uses TRBV4-1 and TRBJ1-2; TRBD1 agrees at 7 bases. CDR3 length: 18 residues. The V gene end was trimmed by 1 base and the J gene end by 4 bases; junction bases not matched to a gene: 15. Germline values: CDR1 MGHRA, CDR2 YSYEKL.

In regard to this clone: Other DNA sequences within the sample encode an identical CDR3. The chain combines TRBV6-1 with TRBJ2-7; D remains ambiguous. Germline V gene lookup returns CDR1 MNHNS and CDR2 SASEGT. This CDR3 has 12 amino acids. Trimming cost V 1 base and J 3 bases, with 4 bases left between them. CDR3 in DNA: TGTGCCAGCAGTGAAGGTGGCTACGAGCAGTACTTC. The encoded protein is CASSEGGYEQYF.

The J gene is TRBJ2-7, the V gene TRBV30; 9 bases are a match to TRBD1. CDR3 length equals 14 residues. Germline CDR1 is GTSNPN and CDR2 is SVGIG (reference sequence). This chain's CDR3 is CGTLRGTGTHEQYF. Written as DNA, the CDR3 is TGTGGGACTCTAAGGGGGACAGGGACCCACGAGCAGTACTTC.

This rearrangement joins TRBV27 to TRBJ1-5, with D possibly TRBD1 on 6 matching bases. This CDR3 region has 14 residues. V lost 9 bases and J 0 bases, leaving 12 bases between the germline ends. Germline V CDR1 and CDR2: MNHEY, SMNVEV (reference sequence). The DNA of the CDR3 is TGTGCCAGTGGACAGACCTATAGCAATCAGCCCCAGCATTTT. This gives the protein CASGQTYSNQPQHF.

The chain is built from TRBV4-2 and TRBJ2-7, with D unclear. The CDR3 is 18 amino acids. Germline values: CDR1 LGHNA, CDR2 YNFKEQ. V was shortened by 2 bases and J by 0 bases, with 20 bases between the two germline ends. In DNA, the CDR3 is TGTGCCAGCAGCCAAAATTTTCGGTTTACGTTAAGCTCCTACGAGCAGTACTTC. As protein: CASSQNFRFTLSSYEQYF.

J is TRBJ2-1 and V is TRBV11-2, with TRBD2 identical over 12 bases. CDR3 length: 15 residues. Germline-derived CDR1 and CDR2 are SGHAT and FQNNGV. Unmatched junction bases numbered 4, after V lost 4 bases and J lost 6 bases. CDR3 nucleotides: TGTGCCAGCAGCTCGGAGGGACTAGCGGGCAATGAGCAGTTCTTC. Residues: CASSSEGLAGNEQFF. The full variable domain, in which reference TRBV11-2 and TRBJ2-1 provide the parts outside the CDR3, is EAGVAQSPRYKIIEKRQSVAFWCNPISGHATLYWYQQILGQGPKLLIQFQNNGVVDDSQLPKDRFSAERLKGVDSTLKIQPAKLEDSAVYLCASSSEGLAGNEQFFGPGTRLTVL.

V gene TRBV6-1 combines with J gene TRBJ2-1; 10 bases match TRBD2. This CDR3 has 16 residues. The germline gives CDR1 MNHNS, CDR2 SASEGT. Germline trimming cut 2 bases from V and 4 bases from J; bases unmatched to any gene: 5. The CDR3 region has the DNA TGTGCCAGCAGTGAATCACTAGCGGGGAAATACAATGAGCAGTTCTTC. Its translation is CASSESLAGKYNEQFF.

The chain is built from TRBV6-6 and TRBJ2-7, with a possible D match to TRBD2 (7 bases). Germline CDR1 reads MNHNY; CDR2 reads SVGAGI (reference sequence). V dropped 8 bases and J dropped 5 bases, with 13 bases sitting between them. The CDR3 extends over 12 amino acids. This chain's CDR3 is CASSRGAHEQYF. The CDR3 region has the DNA TGTGCCAGCTCCCGGGGGGCCCACGAGCAGTACTTC.

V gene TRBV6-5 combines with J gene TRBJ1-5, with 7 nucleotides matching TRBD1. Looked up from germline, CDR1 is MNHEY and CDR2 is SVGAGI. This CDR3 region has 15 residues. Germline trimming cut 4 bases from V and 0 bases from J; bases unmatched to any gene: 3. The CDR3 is CASSFTGDSNQPQHF. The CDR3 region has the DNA TGTGCCAGCAGTTTCACAGGGGATAGCAATCAGCCCCAGCATTTT.

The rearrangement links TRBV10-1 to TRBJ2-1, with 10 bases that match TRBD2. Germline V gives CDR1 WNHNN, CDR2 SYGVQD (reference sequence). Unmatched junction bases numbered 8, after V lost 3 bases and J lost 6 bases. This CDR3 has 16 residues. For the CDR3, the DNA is TGCGCCAGCAGTGACCTCCCTAGCGGGAGAATCAATGAGCAGTTCTTC. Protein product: CASSDLPSGRINEQFF.

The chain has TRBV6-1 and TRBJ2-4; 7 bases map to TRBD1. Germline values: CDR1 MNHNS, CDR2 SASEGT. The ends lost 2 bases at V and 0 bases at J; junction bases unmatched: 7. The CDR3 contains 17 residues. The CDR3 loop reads CASSESDRAKAKNIQYF. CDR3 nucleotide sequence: TGTGCCAGCAGTGAATCCGACAGGGCCAAAGCCAAAAACATTCAGTACTTC.

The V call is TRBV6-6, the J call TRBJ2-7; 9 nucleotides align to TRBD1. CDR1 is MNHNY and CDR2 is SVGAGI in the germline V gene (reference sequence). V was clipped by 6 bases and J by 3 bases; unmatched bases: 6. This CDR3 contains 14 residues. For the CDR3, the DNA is TGTGCCAGCAGCAAGGGACAGGGAAGCTACGAGCAGTACTTC. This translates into CASSKGQGSYEQYF.